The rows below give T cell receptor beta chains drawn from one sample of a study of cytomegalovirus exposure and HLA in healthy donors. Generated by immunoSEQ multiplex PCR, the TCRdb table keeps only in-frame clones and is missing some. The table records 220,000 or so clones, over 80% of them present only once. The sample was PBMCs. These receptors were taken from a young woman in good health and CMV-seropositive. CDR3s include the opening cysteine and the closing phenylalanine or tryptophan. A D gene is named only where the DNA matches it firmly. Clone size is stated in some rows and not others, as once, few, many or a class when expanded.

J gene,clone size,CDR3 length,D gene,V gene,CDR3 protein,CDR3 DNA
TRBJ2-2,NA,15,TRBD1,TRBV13,CASSSQDRVAGELFF,TGTGCCAGCAGCTCGCAGGACAGGGTAGCCGGGGAGCTGTTTTTT
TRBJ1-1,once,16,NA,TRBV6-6,CASSYSVGQGRPEAFF,TGTGCCAGCAGTTACTCGGTTGGTCAGGGAAGGCCTGAAGCTTTCTTT
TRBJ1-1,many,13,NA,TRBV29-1,CSVEESENTEAFF,TGCAGCGTTGAAGAAAGCGAAAACACTGAAGCTTTCTTT
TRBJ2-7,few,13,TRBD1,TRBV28,CATEDRGTYEQYF,TGTGCCACCGAGGACAGGGGCACCTACGAGCAGTACTTC
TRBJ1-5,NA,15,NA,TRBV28,CASSSDSFPNQPQHF,TGTGCCAGCAGCTCCGACAGTTTTCCCAATCAGCCCCAGCATTTT
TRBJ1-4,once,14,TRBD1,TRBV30,CAWNPGQLNEKLFF,TGTGCCTGGAATCCGGGACAGCTTAATGAAAAACTGTTTTTT
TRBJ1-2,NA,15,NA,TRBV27,CASRELGQGNYGYTF,TGTGCCAGCAGAGAACTGGGGCAGGGTAACTATGGCTACACCTTC
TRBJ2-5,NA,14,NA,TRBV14,CASSHQLSGETQYF,TGTGCCAGCAGCCATCAGCTCAGTGGAGAGACCCAGTACTTC
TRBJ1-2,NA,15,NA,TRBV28,CASNMEGRSWYGYTF,TGTGCCAGCAACATGGAGGGACGGAGTTGGTATGGCTACACCTTC
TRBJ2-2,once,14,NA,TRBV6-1,CASRRGVNTGELFF,TGTGCCAGCAGGAGAGGGGTGAACACCGGGGAGCTGTTTTTT
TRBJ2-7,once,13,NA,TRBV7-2,CASSFGSNYEQYF,TGTGCCAGCAGCTTCGGCAGTAACTACGAGCAGTACTTC
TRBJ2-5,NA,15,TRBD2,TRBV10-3,CAISDGGGIRETQYF,TGTGCCATCAGTGACGGGGGAGGGATTCGAGAGACCCAGTACTTC
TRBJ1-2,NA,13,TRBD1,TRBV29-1,CSVHRDSFYGYTF,TGCAGCGTTCACCGGGACAGCTTCTATGGCTACACCTTC
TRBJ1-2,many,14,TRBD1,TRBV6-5,CASSADRANYGYTF,TGTGCCAGCAGCGCAGACAGGGCTAACTATGGCTACACCTTC
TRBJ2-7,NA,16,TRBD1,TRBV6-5,CASSYAGTGSSYEQYF,TGTGCCAGCAGTTACGCAGGGACAGGGAGCTCCTACGAGCAGTACTTC
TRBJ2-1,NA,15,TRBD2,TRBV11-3,CASRLLAGGGNEQFF,TGTGCCAGCAGATTACTAGCGGGAGGTGGCAATGAGCAGTTCTTC
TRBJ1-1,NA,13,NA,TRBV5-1,CASSSTPNTEAFF,TGCGCCAGCAGCTCAACCCCTAACACTGAAGCTTTCTTT
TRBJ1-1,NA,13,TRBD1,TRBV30,CAWSAGTDTEAFF,TGTGCCTGGAGTGCAGGGACAGACACTGAAGCTTTCTTT
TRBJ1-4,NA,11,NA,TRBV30,CAWKHEEKLFF,TGTGCCTGGAAACATGAAGAAAAACTGTTTTTT
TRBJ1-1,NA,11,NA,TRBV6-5,CASRHNTEAFF,TGTGCCAGCAGGCACAACACTGAAGCTTTCTTT
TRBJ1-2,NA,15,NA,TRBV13,CASSLGSGVYYGYTF,TGTGCCAGCAGCTTAGGTTCAGGGGTCTACTATGGCTACACCTTC
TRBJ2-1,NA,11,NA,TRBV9,CASSQGDEQFF,TGTGCCAGCAGCCAAGGGGATGAGCAGTTCTTC
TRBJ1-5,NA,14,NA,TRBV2,CASSENQGNQPQHF,TGTGCCAGCAGTGAAAACCAGGGCAATCAGCCCCAGCATTTT
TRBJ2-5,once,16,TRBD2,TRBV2,CASRGGLAGTQETQYF,TGTGCCAGCAGGGGGGGACTAGCGGGGACCCAAGAGACCCAGTACTTC
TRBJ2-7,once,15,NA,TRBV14,CASSQGDLSSYEQYF,TGTGCCAGCAGCCAAGGGGACCTTAGCTCCTACGAGCAGTACTTC
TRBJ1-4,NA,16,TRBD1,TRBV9,CASSANSGTVDEKLFF,TGTGCCAGCAGCGCAAATTCCGGGACAGTGGATGAAAAACTGTTTTTT
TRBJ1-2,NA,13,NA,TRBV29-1,CSVAQISRVGYTF,TGCAGCGTTGCACAGATTTCTCGGGTTGGCTACACCTTC
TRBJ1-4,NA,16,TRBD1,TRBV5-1,CASSPEDRGFNEKLFF,TGCGCCAGCAGCCCGGAGGACAGGGGATTTAATGAAAAACTGTTTTTT
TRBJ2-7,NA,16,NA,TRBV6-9,CASSYSGLTGRYEQYF,TGTGCCAGCAGTTATTCGGGGTTGACAGGGAGGTACGAGCAGTACTTC
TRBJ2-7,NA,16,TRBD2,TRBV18,CASSPQLAGGGGEQYF,TGTGCCAGCTCACCACAACTAGCGGGAGGGGGTGGCGAGCAGTACTTC